This T cell receptor (beta chain) comes out of a study of Graves' ophthalmopathy and Graves' hyperthyroidism. For the study at large: Researchers obtained peripheral blood at initial diagnosis, before any treatment had begun. Findings and limits, study-wide: Sensitivity of 60% to 71% and specificity of less than 75% were achieved by the model that predicted ophthalmopathy progression. Blood was where most expanded thyroid clonotypes above 0.001 frequency also turned up.

A remark on this clonotype: Its target is unknown.

Investigators amplified TCR beta CDR3 regions from RNA transcripts. The first-round RT-PCR employed HTBI primers together with the Qiagen OneStep RT-PCR kit. A multiplex PCR was then performed as the second round. One entry per CDR3 protein results from TCRdb running MiXCR on the multiplex PCR reads. The repertoire holds 200,000 to 250,000 distinct CDR3 sequences, with around 50% as singletons. Pregnancy or lactation, uncontrolled infections and other autoimmune diseases were grounds for excluding patients. CDR1 is DFQATT, CDR2 SNEGSKA, per germline (reference sequence). This CDR3 is built from 14 residues. The V and J ends lost 6 bases and 2 bases respectively, with 16 bases between them.

The genes are TRBV20-1 and TRBJ1-1; tentatively, D is TRBD1 (6 bases). The source is an adult man with Graves' ophthalmopathy. The sequencing sample was made of peripheral blood. CDR3 region: CSANWYRVNTEAFF. CDR3 bases: TGCAGTGCCAACTGGTACAGGGTTAACACTGAAGCTTTCTTT.